The subject of this entry is one T cell receptor beta chain. Its antigen remains unknown. Measured with immunoSEQ multiplex PCR; TCRdb has only the in-frame clones, and not every one. The table includes approximately 2,300,000 clones, around 93% detected once. The data stem from a study of shared clonotypes between healthy human individuals. Study at large: Every donor yielded three CD4 naive, three CD4 memory, two CD8 naive and one CD8 memory plate.

Study-wide findings and caveats: About 5% of naive CD4 clonotypes were shared across a few donors. Naive subsets usually exceeded memory subsets in estimated richness.

Sequencing was performed on naive CD4+ T cells from PBMCs. The subset is: CD45RA+ positively selected. The origin of this receptor is a man between 18 and 35 years old in good health. Some clones in this sample may be carry-over from other donors' samples.

The CDR3 loop reads CASSLGQTETQYF. The CDR3 DNA reads as TGTGCCAGCAGCCTAGGACAGACGGAGACCCAGTACTTC. V is TRBV7-9 and J is TRBJ2-5; perhaps TRBD1 as D (6 bases). The CDR3 has 13 residues. Trimming pared 5 bases from V and 5 bases from J, leaving 12 bases between. Per germline, CDR1 SEHNR and CDR2 FQNEAQ (reference sequence).